These 30 T cell receptor beta chains were sequenced from one sample in a study of post-analysis software for immune sequencing data. General study results and limits: Higher frequency in patients than in controls was seen for roughly five TRBV segments, with TRBV5-6, TRBV5-1 and TRBV20-1 among them.

TCR beta cDNA libraries included unique molecular identifiers. One entry per CDR3 protein results from TCRdb running MiXCR on the PCR reads. The top ten clones hold roughly an eighth of a sample with hundreds of thousands of distinct CDR3 sequences, under 55% of them seen once. What these receptors recognize is not known. Sequencing used blood. The source of these receptors is a girl under 18 with multiple sclerosis.

This clonotype has more than one count but fewer than ten. The J gene is TRBJ2-6, the V gene TRBV28; 11 bases fit TRBD2. The CDR3 length is 18 residues. CDR1 and CDR2 (germline): MDHEN, SYDVKM. J lost 4 bases, V lost 2 bases, and 7 bases had no gene match. CDR3 residues: CASSLRRLAGTGANVLTF. CDR3 DNA: TGTGCCAGCAGTTTACGGAGACTAGCGGGAACGGGGGCCAACGTCCTGACTTTC.

This clonotype was picked up a small number of times. The CDR3 loop reads CSARDGGSGDLRGIQYF. The DNA for the CDR3 is TGCAGTGCTAGAGATGGGGGTAGCGGGGATCTGAGGGGCATTCAGTACTTC. The rearrangement uses TRBV20-1 and TRBJ2-4, with 8 bases fitting TRBD2. J was trimmed by 9 bases and V by 0 bases; bases with no gene match: 16. This CDR3 is 17 amino acids long. CDR1 and CDR2 (germline): DFQATT, SNEGSKA (reference sequence).

The sample holds a few counts of this clonotype. The CDR3 region is CASSLSAGSSYNEQFF. The CDR3 DNA reads as TGCGCCAGCAGCTTGTCTGCGGGGAGCTCCTACAATGAGCAGTTCTTC. The chain is built from TRBV5-1 and TRBJ2-1; possibly TRBD2 for D (6 bases). This CDR3 spans 16 amino acids. With 1 base removed from V and 0 bases from J, the gap between germline ends came to 11 bases. Germline values: CDR1 SGHRS, CDR2 YFSETQ.

In its sample, this clonotype was seen a few times. The CDR3 region is CATSDLPRVGAQETQYF. CDR3 nucleotides: TGTGCCACCAGTGATTTGCCCAGAGTTGGGGCCCAAGAGACCCAGTACTTC. This chain connects TRBV24-1 to TRBJ2-5; the D gene is possibly TRBD1 (5 bases). Per the germline V gene, CDR1 is KGHDR and CDR2 is SFDVKD. The V gene lost 0 bases and the J gene lost 1 base, with 14 bases spanning the gap. This CDR3 region has 17 residues.

This chain uses TRBV4-1 with TRBJ2-7; tentative D call: TRBD2 (5 bases). In germline, CDR1 is MGHRA, CDR2 YSYEKL. The CDR3 is 16 residues long. V was pared by 1 base and J by 2 bases, with 15 bases between. The CDR3 reads CASSQVFGGPTYEQYF. As DNA, the CDR3 is TGCGCCAGCAGCCAAGTGTTCGGAGGTCCGACCTACGAGCAGTACTTC.

This clonotype was found a few times. This sequence joins TRBV7-9 and TRBJ2-1; D is unresolved. Germline CDR1 SEHNR, CDR2 FQNEAQ (reference sequence). This CDR3 region has 12 residues. Deletions cut 7 bases from V and 1 base from J, with 5 bases between. The CDR3 DNA is TGTGCCAGCACTATGTCCTACAATGAGCAGTTCTTC. Encoded protein: CASTMSYNEQFF. Variable domain in full (rest from reference TRBV7-9 and TRBJ2-1): DTGVSQNPRHKITKRGQNVTFRCDPISEHNRLYWYRQTLGQGPEFLTYFQNEAQLEKSRLLSDRFSAERPKGSFSTLEIQRTEQGDSAMYLCASTMSYNEQFFGPGTRLTVL.

V and J are TRBV28 and TRBJ2-1; 11 nucleotides line up with TRBD2. Germline V CDR1 and CDR2: MDHEN, SYDVKM. The J segment lost 9 bases and the V segment lost 2 bases, leaving 9 bases of the junction unmatched. There are 16 residues in the CDR3. The CDR3 DNA reads as TGTGCCAGCAGTTTAAGGTCCGGGACTAGCGGAGGTGAGCAGTTCTTC. It yields the protein CASSLRSGTSGGEQFF.

The chain links TRBV29-1 to TRBJ2-5, with D possibly TRBD2 on 6 matching bases. The CDR3 extends over 14 amino acids. Deletions cut 7 bases from V and 5 bases from J, with 20 bases between. Germline V gene sequence: CDR1 SQVTM, CDR2 ANQGSEA. CDR3 region: CSAAPGSPPETQYF. As DNA, the CDR3 is TGCAGCGCTGCCCCCGGGAGCCCCCCCGAGACCCAGTACTTC.

In this sample, this clonotype turned up a few times. The V and J genes are TRBV10-3 and TRBJ2-1; TRBD2 might be the D (6 bases). The CDR3 extends over 14 amino acids. Germline V CDR1 and CDR2: ENHRY, SYGVKD. V lost 10 bases, J lost 0 bases, and 13 bases lay in between. The chain's CDR3 is CATQRASSYNEQFF. The CDR3 coding sequence is TGTGCCACTCAGCGGGCCAGCTCCTACAATGAGCAGTTCTTC.

The chain links TRBV4-1 to TRBJ2-7, with 9 positions matching TRBD2. J gave up 1 base and V 1 base, and 8 bases lay outside the gene matches. The CDR3 spans 17 residues. CDR1 is MGHRA and CDR2 is YSYEKL in the germline V gene. In nucleotides, the CDR3 is TGCGCCAGCAGCCAAGTACACGCGGGAGGGCGGTCCTACGAGCAGTACTTC. As protein: CASSQVHAGGRSYEQYF.

The chain couples TRBV4-1 to TRBJ2-4, with D possibly being TRBD1 (5 bases). The J call is doubtful: the DNA matches TRBJ2-7 better. Germline V gene lookup returns CDR1 MGHRA and CDR2 YSYEKL. The CDR3 totals 15 residues. For the CDR3, the DNA is TGCGCCAGCAGCCAAAACCTACAGGTATTCTACGAGCAGTACTTC. Residues: CASSQNLQVFYEQYF.

This clonotype is classed as medium-sized. A read error may be the cause here, since a much bigger clone is one base away. The CDR3 DNA reads as TGTGCCAGCAGCTGCGGCAGGGAATCCTACGAGCAGTACTTC. This translates into CASSCGRESYEQYF. The V call is TRBV7-2, the J call TRBJ2-7; TRBD1 might be the D (5 bases). The germline V gene has CDR1 SGHTA and CDR2 FQGNSA. V lost 4 bases and J lost 1, with 11 bases in between. The CDR3 has 14 residues. Together with reference TRBV7-2 and TRBJ2-7, the CDR3 gives the full variable domain: GAGVSQSPSNKVTEKGKDVELRCDPISGHTALYWYRQSLGQGLEFLIYFQGNSAPDKSGLPSDRFSAERTGGSVSTLTIQRTQQEDSAVYLCASSCGRESYEQYFGPGTRLTVT.

On this clonotype: Germline is not matched at one junction end, which may reflect a read error. This rearrangement joins TRBV5-1 to TRBJ1-6; D possibly corresponds to TRBD1 (6 bases). The CDR3 totals 15 residues. Per the germline V gene, CDR1 is SGHRS and CDR2 is YFSETQ. CDR3 loop: CASSSQWGGQSPRHF. The CDR3 bases are TGCGCCAGCAGCTCCCAGTGGGGGGGGCAATCACCCCGCCACTTT.

This clonotype appeared many times. CDR3 sequence reads: CAIRQTGYEQYF. DNA for the CDR3: TGTGCCATCAGACAGACAGGCTACGAGCAGTACTTC. This rearrangement joins TRBV10-3 to TRBJ2-7; a weak D match, TRBD1 (6 bases). Germline loops: CDR1 ENHRY, CDR2 SYGVKD. The CDR3 extends over 12 amino acids. V shed 6 bases and J shed 3 bases, with 9 bases lying between them.

This chain links TRBV28 with TRBJ1-1; D unclear. Per the germline V gene, CDR1 is MDHEN and CDR2 is SYDVKM. V was trimmed by 3 bases and J by 5 bases, leaving 13 bases between them. This CDR3 has 14 amino acids. Here the CDR3 reads CASSFQASGTEAFF. The CDR3 DNA reads as TGTGCCAGCAGTTTTCAGGCCTCGGGGACTGAAGCTTTCTTT.

This sequence joins TRBV12-3 or TRBV12-4 and TRBJ1-5; 7 bases map to TRBD1. The CDR3 has 15 amino acids. The ends lost 7 bases at V and 9 bases at J; junction bases unmatched: 15. This CDR3 reads CASTRRQGTGGPQHF. The CDR3 region has the DNA TGTGCCAGCACCCGAAGACAGGGCACCGGAGGGCCCCAGCATTTT.

This clonotype was observed many times. The gene calls are TRBV11-2 and TRBJ2-1, with D unresolved. In germline, CDR1 is SGHAT, CDR2 FQNNGV. The CDR3 length is 15 residues. The V end lost 1 base, the J end lost 6 bases, and 13 bases lay between the germline ends. CDR3 amino acids: CASSLGGLVGNEQFF. The CDR3 coding sequence is TGTGCCAGCAGCTTAGGTGGCTTGGTGGGCAATGAGCAGTTCTTC.

This clonotype was detected ten times or more. The chain is built from TRBV7-9 and TRBJ2-3; D is unclear. The germline V gene encodes CDR1 SEHNR and CDR2 FQNEAQ (reference sequence). This CDR3 region has 13 residues. The V end lost 0 bases, the J end lost 6 bases, and 7 bases lay between the germline ends. CDR3 sequence: CASSLARTDTQYF. DNA of the CDR3: TGTGCCAGCAGCTTAGCGCGTACGGATACGCAGTATTTT. Complete variable domain (other parts from reference TRBV7-9 and TRBJ2-3): DTGVSQNPRHKITKRGQNVTFRCDPISEHNRLYWYRQTLGQGPEFLTYFQNEAQLEKSRLLSDRFSAERPKGSFSTLEIQRTEQGDSAMYLCASSLARTDTQYFGPGTRLTVL.

This clonotype has just one count. The V gene is TRBV28, the J gene TRBJ1-4, with D hard to call. CDR3 length equals 12 residues. CDR1 and CDR2 (germline): MDHEN, SYDVKM. V dropped 8 bases and J dropped 5 bases, with 9 bases sitting between them. The CDR3, as DNA: TGTGCCAGCGGTCCAGTGAATGAAAAACTGTTTTTT. It codes for CASGPVNEKLFF.

V usage is TRBV13 and J usage is TRBJ2-1, with D possibly matching TRBD1 (5 bases). Trimming left V 1 base short and J 6 bases short, with 10 bases between. Germline-derived CDR1 and CDR2 are PRHDT and FYEKMQ (reference sequence). This CDR3 spans 14 amino acids. DNA of the CDR3: TGTGCCAGCAGCTTAGAGCGCAGGGTCAATGAGCAGTTCTTC. Its protein product is CASSLERRVNEQFF.

The genes are TRBV4-1 and TRBJ1-5, with D perhaps matching TRBD1 (5 bases). V lost 0 bases and J 2 bases, leaving 5 bases between the germline ends. CDR3 length equals 14 residues. CDR1 MGHRA and CDR2 YSYEKL come from the germline V gene. CDR3 amino acids: CASSQDRGNQPQHF. The CDR3 DNA is TGCGCCAGCAGCCAAGACAGGGGCAATCAGCCCCAGCATTTT.

V is TRBV6-1 and J is TRBJ2-4; a possible D gene is TRBD2 (5 bases). Trimming took off 5 bases at V and 1 base at J, with 9 bases between the two ends. The CDR3 has 14 residues. CDR1 is MNHNS, CDR2 SASEGT, per germline. The CDR3 bases are TGTGCCAGCAGTAACGAGCGGGCCAAAAACATTCAGTACTTC. This codes for CASSNERAKNIQYF.

The rearrangement joins TRBV7-9 to TRBJ2-7; TRBD1 or TRBD2 may be the D gene (5 bases each). This CDR3 comprises 17 residues. Germline CDR1 is SEHNR and CDR2 is FQNEAQ (reference sequence). Between the trimmed V and J ends, which lost 1 base and 3 bases, there was a span of 19 bases. The CDR3 here is CASSLDRLTRGVYEQYF. DNA for the CDR3: TGTGCCAGCAGCTTAGACCGTTTAACTAGGGGTGTCTACGAGCAGTACTTC.

There are a few counts of this clonotype. The chain carries TRBV6-5 and TRBJ1-2, with D possibly TRBD1 on 5 matching bases. Trimming left V 7 bases short and J 0 bases short, with 9 bases between. The CDR3 covers 13 residues. Germline CDR1 reads MNHEY; CDR2 reads SVGAGI. In nucleotides, the CDR3 is TGTGCCAGCACGGGGGGGACTAACTATGGCTACACCTTC. Amino acids: CASTGGTNYGYTF.

This clonotype was picked up a small number of times. The rearrangement joins TRBV12-3 or TRBV12-4 to TRBJ2-7; maybe TRBD2 (7 bases). The J call may be in error: the DNA end matches TRBJ2-5 better. The CDR3 is made up of 18 amino acids. The CDR3 bases are TGTGCCAGCAGTTTAACACGTTGGGGGCGGGAGCTCATGGAGACCCAGTACTTC. Encoded protein: CASSLTRWGRELMETQYF.

The chain combines TRBV28 with TRBJ2-1; 7 positions agree with TRBD2. CDR3 length: 13 residues. Trimming at V came to 3 bases and at J to 9 bases, leaving 5 bases not matched to a gene. Per the germline V gene, CDR1 is MDHEN and CDR2 is SYDVKM. CDR3 bases: TGTGCCAGCAGTTTGGGACTACCTAGTGAGCAGTTCTTC. Protein: CASSLGLPSEQFF. Drawing the rest from reference TRBV28 and TRBJ2-1, the complete variable domain is DVKVTQSSRYLVKRTGEKVFLECVQDMDHENMFWYRQDPGLGLRLIYFSYDVKMKEKGDIPEGYSVSREKKERFSLILESASTNQTSMYLCASSLGLPSEQFFGPGTRLTVL.

The J gene is TRBJ2-3, the V gene TRBV4-3; D is ambiguous. Trimming removed 3 bases from V and 0 bases from J, with 10 bases in between. This CDR3 contains 15 residues. CDR1 is LGHNA, CDR2 YSLEER, per germline. The CDR3 loop is CASSHAASSTDTQYF. CDR3 bases: TGCGCCAGCAGCCACGCAGCGTCTAGCACAGATACGCAGTATTTT.

This clonotype was recorded many times. The chain joins TRBV9 to TRBJ2-6, with D unresolved. V dropped 4 bases and J dropped 2 bases, with 7 bases sitting between them. CDR3 length equals 14 residues. Germline loops: CDR1 SGDLS, CDR2 YYNGEE. The CDR3 DNA follows: TGTGCCAGCAGCTCCAGCGCTGGGGCCAACGTCCTGACTTTC. Encoded protein: CASSSSAGANVLTF.

This clonotype was observed a handful of times. The chain employs TRBV6-5 and TRBJ2-3; D may be TRBD1 (5 bases). V lost 0 bases and J lost 2, with 15 bases in between. Looked up from germline, CDR1 is MNHEY and CDR2 is SVGAGI. There are 17 residues in the CDR3. The CDR3: CASSYSGPALLTDTQYF. The CDR3 nucleotides read TGTGCCAGCAGTTACTCGGGGCCCGCCCTACTCACAGATACGCAGTATTTT.

The J gene is TRBJ1-1, the V gene TRBV29-1; no reliable D call. The V end was cut by 7 bases, the J end by 11 bases, with 23 bases between. This CDR3 spans 13 amino acids. The germline V gene encodes CDR1 SQVTM and CDR2 ANQGSEA. The CDR3 region is CSGNRVPNLGAFF. CDR3 nucleotide sequence: TGCAGCGGAAACCGGGTCCCCAATCTGGGTGCTTTCTTT.